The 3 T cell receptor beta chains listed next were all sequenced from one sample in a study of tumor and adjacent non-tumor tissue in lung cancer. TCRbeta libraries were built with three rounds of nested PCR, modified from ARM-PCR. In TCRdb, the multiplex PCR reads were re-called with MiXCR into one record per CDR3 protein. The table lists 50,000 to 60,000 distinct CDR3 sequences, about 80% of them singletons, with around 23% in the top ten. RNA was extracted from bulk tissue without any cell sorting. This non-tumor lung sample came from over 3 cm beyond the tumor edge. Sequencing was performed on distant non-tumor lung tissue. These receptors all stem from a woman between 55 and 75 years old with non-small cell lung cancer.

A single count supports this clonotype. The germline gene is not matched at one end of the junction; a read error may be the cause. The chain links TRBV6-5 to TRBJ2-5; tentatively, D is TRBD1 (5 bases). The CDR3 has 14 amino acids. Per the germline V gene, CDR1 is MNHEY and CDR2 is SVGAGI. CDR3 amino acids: CTSSRTRSQKTQYF. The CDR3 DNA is TGTACCAGCAGTCGGACAAGGAGTCAAAAGACCCAGTACTTC.

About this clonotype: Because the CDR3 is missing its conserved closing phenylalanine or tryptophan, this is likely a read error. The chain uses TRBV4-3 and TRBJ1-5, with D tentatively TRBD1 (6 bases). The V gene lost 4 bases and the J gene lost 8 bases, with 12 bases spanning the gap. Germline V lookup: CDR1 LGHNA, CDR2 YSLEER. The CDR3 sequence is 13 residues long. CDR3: CASSLPWTEPQHS. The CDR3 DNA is TGCGCCAGCAGCCTGCCCTGGACAGAGCCCCAGCATTCT.

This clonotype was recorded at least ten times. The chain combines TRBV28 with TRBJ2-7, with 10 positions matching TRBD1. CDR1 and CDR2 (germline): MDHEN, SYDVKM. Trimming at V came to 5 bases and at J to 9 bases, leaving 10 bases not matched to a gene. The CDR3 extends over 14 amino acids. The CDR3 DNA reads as TGTGCCAGCAGTCCTGGACAGGGGGGCTCTGGGCAGTACTTC. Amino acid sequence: CASSPGQGGSGQYF.